This record concerns one T cell receptor beta chain sequence. The sample originates from a study of CD8 T cells in Susac syndrome. The RNA, roughly 0.45 to 1 ug, was put through reverse transcription using random hexamers. The amplification used immunoSEQ multiplex PCR on TCR beta CDR3; it spanned 54 Vbeta and 13 Jbeta. Each CDR3 protein is one row after TCRdb ran MiXCR on the immunoSEQ multiplex PCR reads. The profile shows over 150,000 distinct CDR3 sequences, 80% to 95% of them singletons. CDR3 length equals 14 residues. Between the trimmed V and J ends, which lost 3 bases and 0 bases, there was a span of 7 bases. Germline values: CDR1 KGHDR, CDR2 SFDVKD.

The sequence was obtained from a human donor with multiple sclerosis. The genes are TRBV24-1 and TRBJ1-2; D not certain. The sample consisted of CD4+ T cells from PBMCs. This CDR3 is CATSDPTTNYGYTF. CDR3 bases: TGTGCCACCAGTGATCCAACTACTAACTATGGCTACACCTTC.